A selection of T cell receptor beta chains follows, all from one sample in a study of PD-1 blockade in classical Hodgkin lymphoma. TCRdb's table, derived via immunoSEQ multiplex PCR, lists solely in-frame clones and lacks some. Here the sample spans tens of thousands of clones, around 82% being singletons. The source was peripheral blood mononuclear cells (PBMCs), collected before the second cycle of nivolumab. The receptors come from a human donor with classical Hodgkin lymphoma. CDR3s include the opening cysteine and the closing phenylalanine or tryptophan.

v_call: TRBV27; j_call: TRBJ2-3; cdr3_aa: CASSLRAYRGGDTDTQYF
v_call: TRBV18; j_call: TRBJ2-7; cdr3_aa: CASSPVQGAYEQYF
v_call: TRBV14; j_call: TRBJ2-1; cdr3_aa: CASSQGGNEQFF
v_call: TRBV11-3; j_call: TRBJ2-1; cdr3_aa: CASSLGTSGRVGRNEQFF
v_call: TRBV6-1; j_call: TRBJ1-5; cdr3_aa: CASSDPGRINQPQHF
v_call: TRBV19; j_call: TRBJ1-1; cdr3_aa: CASTPSTGWNTEAFF
v_call: TRBV6-1; j_call: TRBJ1-2; cdr3_aa: CASSESPDRFYGYTF
v_call: TRBV7-9; j_call: TRBJ2-3; cdr3_aa: CASSSATLAGGVDTQYF
v_call: TRBV6-1; j_call: TRBJ2-7; cdr3_aa: CASRRGISTYEQYF
v_call: TRBV19; j_call: TRBJ2-2; cdr3_aa: CASSRNRGSNTGELFF
v_call: TRBV25-1; j_call: TRBJ2-3; cdr3_aa: CASSEYSTSGRATDTQYF
v_call: TRBV25-1; j_call: TRBJ1-1; cdr3_aa: CASQTGGNTEAFF
v_call: TRBV14; j_call: TRBJ2-7; cdr3_aa: CASSQGAGPYEQYF
v_call: TRBV19; j_call: TRBJ2-7; cdr3_aa: CASSSLADEQYF
v_call: TRBV5-4; j_call: TRBJ2-3; cdr3_aa: CASSLGVDTQYF
v_call: TRBV6-1; j_call: TRBJ2-5; cdr3_aa: CASSRPTGETQYF
v_call: TRBV4-1; j_call: TRBJ2-7; cdr3_aa: CASSQDPSGPAYEQYF
v_call: TRBV9; j_call: TRBJ2-3; cdr3_aa: CASSSLAGGPADTQYF
v_call: TRBV5-1; j_call: TRBJ2-2; cdr3_aa: CASSLDPNTGELFF
v_call: TRBV6-1; j_call: TRBJ2-7; cdr3_aa: CASSEAWGQGYEQYF
v_call: TRBV29-1; j_call: TRBJ1-1; cdr3_aa: CSTGGGTEAFF
v_call: TRBV5-1; j_call: TRBJ1-5; cdr3_aa: CASSLGGQGFQPQHF
v_call: TRBV6-4; j_call: TRBJ1-2; cdr3_aa: CASSDSTGTGFRYGYTF
v_call: TRBV6-1; j_call: TRBJ1-2; cdr3_aa: CASSEGLAYGYTF